This T cell receptor (beta chain) is from a study of T cells expressing NK-cell markers. Turning to the study itself: The authors derived TCR beta repertoires from sorted CD3+CD56+NKG2C+, CD3+CD56+NKG2C- and CD3+CD56-NKG2C+ T cells.

With the 5' RACE reads reprocessed, TCRdb shows one record per CDR3 protein and no DNA. In all, the sample yields approximately 550,000 distinct CDR3 sequences. General observations from the study: These same clonotypes (in a handful of donors) also led the CD3+CD56-NKG2C+ fraction.

To note about this clonotype: Its antigen is not identified.

The CDR3 sequence is 15 residues long. Germline CDR1 and CDR2: MNHEY and SVGEGT. Sequencing was carried out using blood T cells: a sorted CD56 or NKG2C T cell subset, CD4+ or CD8+ T cells, or bulk PBMC T cells (not recorded which). This sequence was found in a man between 18 and 29 years old in good health. J is TRBJ1-1 and V is TRBV6-2 or TRBV6-3; TCRdb's assignment of TRBD1 cannot be checked, as there is no DNA. This chain's CDR3 is CASRGTGAWGTEAFF.